The following is a TCR beta chain sequence with its context. Germline V gene sequence: CDR1 SGHRS, CDR2 YFSETQ. Trimming stripped 4 bases from V and 1 base from J, with 14 bases between. This CDR3 region has 15 residues. This sample stems from a study of shared clonotypes between healthy human individuals. Study background: Per donor, CD8 memory used one plate, CD8 naive used two, CD4 memory used three and CD4 naive used three.

Sequencing was performed with immunoSEQ multiplex PCR; in TCRdb, only in-frame clones are kept and a portion is missing. The sample records some 1,600,000 clones, under 99% being singletons. This clonotype was sampled from a man between 25 and 39 years old in good health. The chain uses TRBV5-1 and TRBJ1-1, with D unclear. Sequenced sample: naive CD4+ T cells sorted from blood. The subset: CD45RA+ positively selected. The CDR3 DNA reads TGCGCCAGCAGCATAAGACCCTCAGGGAACACTGAAGCTTTCTTT. This translates into CASSIRPSGNTEAFF.